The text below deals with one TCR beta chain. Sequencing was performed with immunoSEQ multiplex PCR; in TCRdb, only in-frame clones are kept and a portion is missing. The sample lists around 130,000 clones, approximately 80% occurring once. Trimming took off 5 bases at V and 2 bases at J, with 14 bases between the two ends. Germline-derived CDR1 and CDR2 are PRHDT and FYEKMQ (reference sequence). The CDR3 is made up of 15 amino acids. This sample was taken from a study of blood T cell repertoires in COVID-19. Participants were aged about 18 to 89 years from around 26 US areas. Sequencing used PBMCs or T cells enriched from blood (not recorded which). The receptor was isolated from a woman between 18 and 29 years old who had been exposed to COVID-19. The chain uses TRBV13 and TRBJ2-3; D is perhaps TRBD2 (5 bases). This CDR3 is CASSPRPGITDTQYF. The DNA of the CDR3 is TGTGCCAGCAGCCCCCGACCGGGGATCACAGATACGCAGTATTTT.